This T cell receptor beta chain was profiled in a study of cytomegalovirus exposure and HLA in healthy donors. Study-level background: When just under 400 donors were genotyped, about 86% of them were found to fall in the Caucasian-associated ancestry cluster. Whole-study results and caveats: Some V segments (TRBV6-2 and TRBV6-3 among them) were excluded as indistinguishable. In a later analysis, specific HLA alleles were associated with approximately 16,000 TCR beta sequences at a 0.05 false discovery rate. Sequences of the TCR beta chain were said to predict the HLA-A and HLA-B alleles of most subjects accurately.

This CDR3 has 15 amino acids. CDR1 GTSNPN and CDR2 SVGIG come from the germline V gene (reference sequence). The PCR used 60 Vbeta and 13 Jbeta primers. Assay: immunoSEQ multiplex PCR; the TCRdb copy retains only in-frame clones and omits some. The data contain approximately 140,000 clones, about four fifths of them seen just once; the ten biggest clones take up over 2.5%. Comment on this clone: The antigen is undetermined. Compared with germline, one end of the junction differs, possibly owing to a read error.

This receptor was identified in a male donor in good health and CMV-seronegative. J is TRBJ1-2 and V is TRBV30; no definite D call. Sequencing was done on a sample of PBMCs. CDR3 loop: CAWSVLFGGLDGYPF. The CDR3 DNA sequence: TGTGCCTGGAGTGTTTTGTTCGGAGGGTTAGATGGCTACCCCTTC.